This is a list of T cell receptor beta chains from one sample in a study of T cells after yellow fever vaccination. TCRdb re-derived calls from the 5' RACE reads in MiXCR, one entry per CDR3 protein. The sample carries some 300,000 distinct CDR3 sequences, 8.5% to 10% recorded once. The sample consisted of CD4+ T cells sorted from PBMCs, taken 5 days after the yellow fever booster vaccination. The receptors here all came from a man aged 18-30 years who received the YFV17D yellow fever vaccine. Both conserved end residues are part of each CDR3. The order of the fields is J gene, D gene, clone size, V gene, CDR3 DNA, CDR3 protein. A D gene is named only where the DNA matches it firmly. The listing skips clone size in some rows; elsewhere it reads once, few, many or a size class.

>TRBJ2-5|-|few|TRBV7-2
TGTGCCAGCAGCACCCGTTGGGGCTCGCAAGAGACCCAGTACTTC
CASSTRWGSQETQYF
>TRBJ2-7|-|many|TRBV12-3/TRBV12-4
TGTGCCAGCAGTTTACGGGTCCGGGTCGAGCAGTACTTC
CASSLRVRVEQYF
>TRBJ2-3|TRBD2|many|TRBV5-1
TGCGCCAGCAGCTCCGGACTAGCGGTTGTAGATACGCAGTATTTT
CASSSGLAVVDTQYF
>TRBJ1-4|-|many|TRBV18
TGTGCCAGCTCAATGAATGGACCGAGTTTTAATGAAAAACTGTTTTTT
CASSMNGPSFNEKLFF
>TRBJ1-1|-|few|TRBV3-1
TGTGCCAGCATATTATCCTCGGGGGGTGGTTACACTGAAGCTTTCTTT
CASILSSGGGYTEAFF
>TRBJ1-2|TRBD1|-|TRBV11-2
TGTGCCAGCAGCTTACTCCGCCAGGGACAGGGCAACTATGGCTACACCTTC
CASSLLRQGQGNYGYTF
>TRBJ1-6|-|-|TRBV19
TGTGCCAGTAGTCCTACCCCGTGGACCCATAATTCACCCCTCCACTTT
CASSPTPWTHNSPLHF
>TRBJ2-5|-|few|TRBV7-7
TGTGCTAGCAGCTCCGGAGGGACGGGGGCGGAGACCCAGTACTTC
CASSSGGTGAETQYF
>TRBJ1-5|-|few|TRBV5-1
TGCGCCAGCAGCTTGTTGGGGGGAGATCAGCCCCAGCATTTT
CASSLLGGDQPQHF
>TRBJ1-6|TRBD1|-|TRBV28
TGTGCCAGCAGACTGGGGGACAGATATTCACCCCTCCACTTT
CASRLGDRYSPLHF
>TRBJ2-4|-|-|TRBV7-2
TGTGCCAGCAGTCAGACTGCCGCCAAAAACATTCAGTACTTC
CASSQTAAKNIQYF